The T cell receptor (beta chain) under discussion was sequenced for a study of blood T cell repertoires in COVID-19 (dated by TCRdb to 2018 to 2021). About the study as a whole: Collaborator samples came from the United States, Italy and Spain and covered acute and convalescent phases of COVID-19. Where HLA class I and class II types were available, the types were taken from metadata supplied by the sample provider, not from assay-based typing. Sample metadata almost always included a de-identified subject ID, COVID-19 status, age in years and sex. The prospective study material was composed of cDNA or gDNA derived from T cells, B-cell-depleted T cells, or PBMCs. A freely available public database, intended as a resource for researchers studying the immune response to SARS-CoV-2, is where the repertoires were released. Samples were obtained from the ongoing ImmuneRACE study (first 160 participants) and from approximately 1,200 subjects provided by 6 global collaborators. Deeply sampled blood TCRbeta repertoires from subjects exposed to, actively infected with, or recovered from COVID-19 were included in the dataset.

One collaborating source in Seattle enrolled patients during active infection and followed them longitudinally through the course of disease. The collaborating institutions used their own protocols to collect whole blood in K2EDTA tubes. For TCRbeta analysis, collaborator samples were shipped as frozen whole blood, as isolated PBMCs, or as DNA extracted from either sample type. Findings and caveats that apply to the study as a whole: How much clinical and demographic metadata was included differed by source and by participant, and the metadata was provided uncurated.

The immunoSEQ Assay, a bias-controlled multiplex PCR, was used to amplify TCRbeta CDR3 regions from genomic DNA. In the paper's pipeline: Nucleated cell counts per sample were estimated from amplification of reference gene primers within the assay. To quantify the absolute abundance of each unique TCRbeta CDR3 rearrangement, sequence reads were collapsed and filtered. For each sample, productive Simpson clonality was calculated as the square root of Simpson's diversity index over productive rearrangements. Drawn from immuneACCESS, this table holds only the in-frame rearrangements with V and J called that TCRdb kept. Clones are partly lost; checked studies trace under half to an unresolved V gene and leave the rest unexplained. That table gives V, J and clone size, and the DNA gave D and trimming. For this sample the table gives hundreds of thousands of clones, of which around 92% were detected only once. The top ten clonotypes cover around 3% of the sample.

About this clone: There is no known antigen for this receptor. No much larger clone is present one base from it, and per-base qualities are unavailable.

This TCR was sampled from a woman aged 25 to 39 with COVID-19, enrolled during active disease. Input material: peripheral blood.

CDR3 reads: CASSLAQGQPQHF. DNA sequence: TGTGCCAGCAGCTTAGCGCAGGGACAGCCCCAGCATTTT. The chain is assembled from TRBV7-6 and TRBJ1-5, with a tentative D gene TRBD1 over 5 matching bases. The germline ends are 7 bases apart after V is trimmed by 0 bases and J by 7 bases. Via the germline V gene, CDR1 is SGHVS and CDR2 FNYEAQ. Taken from cysteine to phenylalanine, the CDR3 has 13 residues. Only the CDR3 DNA is retained, 39 bases long and in frame from the first base.